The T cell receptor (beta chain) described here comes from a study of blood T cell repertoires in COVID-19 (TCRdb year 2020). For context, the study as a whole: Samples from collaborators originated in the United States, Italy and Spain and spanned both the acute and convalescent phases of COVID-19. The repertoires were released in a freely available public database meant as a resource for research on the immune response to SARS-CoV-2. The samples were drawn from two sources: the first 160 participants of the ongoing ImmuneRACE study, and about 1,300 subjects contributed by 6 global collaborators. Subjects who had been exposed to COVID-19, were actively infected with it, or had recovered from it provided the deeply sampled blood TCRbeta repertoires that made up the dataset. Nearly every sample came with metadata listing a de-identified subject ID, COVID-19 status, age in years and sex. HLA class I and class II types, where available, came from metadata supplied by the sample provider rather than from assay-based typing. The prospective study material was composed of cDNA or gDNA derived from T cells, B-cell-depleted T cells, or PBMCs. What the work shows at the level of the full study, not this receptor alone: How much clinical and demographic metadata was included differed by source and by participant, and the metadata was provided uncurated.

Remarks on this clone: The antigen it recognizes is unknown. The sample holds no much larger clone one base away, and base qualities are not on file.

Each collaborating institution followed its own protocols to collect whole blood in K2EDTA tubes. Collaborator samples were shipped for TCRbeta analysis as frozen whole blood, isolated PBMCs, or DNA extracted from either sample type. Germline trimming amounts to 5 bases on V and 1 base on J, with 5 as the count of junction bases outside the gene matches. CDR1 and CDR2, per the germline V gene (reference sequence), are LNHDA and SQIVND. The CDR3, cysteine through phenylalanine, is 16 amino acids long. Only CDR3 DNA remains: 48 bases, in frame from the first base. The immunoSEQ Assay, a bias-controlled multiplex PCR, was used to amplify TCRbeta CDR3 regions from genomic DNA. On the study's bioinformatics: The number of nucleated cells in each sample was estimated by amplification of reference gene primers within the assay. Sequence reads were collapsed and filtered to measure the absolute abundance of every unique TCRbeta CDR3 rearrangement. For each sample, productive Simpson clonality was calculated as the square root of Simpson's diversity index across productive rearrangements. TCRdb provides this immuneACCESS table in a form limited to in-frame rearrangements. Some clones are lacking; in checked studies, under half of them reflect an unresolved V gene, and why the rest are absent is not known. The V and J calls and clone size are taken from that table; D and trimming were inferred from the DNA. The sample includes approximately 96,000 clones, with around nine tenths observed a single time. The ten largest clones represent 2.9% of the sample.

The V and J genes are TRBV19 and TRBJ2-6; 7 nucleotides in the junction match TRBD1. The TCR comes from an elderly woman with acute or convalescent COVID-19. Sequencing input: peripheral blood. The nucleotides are TGTGCCAGTAGTGTATTCAGGGGGTCTGGGGCCAACGTCCTGACTTTC. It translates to CASSVFRGSGANVLTF.